This T cell receptor (beta chain) was recorded in a study of vaccination effects on CD4 cells after COVID-19. Turning to this clone: Its antigen is undetermined.

This CDR3 has 17 residues. V lost 6 bases and J 13 bases, leaving 28 bases between the germline ends. The germline V gene encodes CDR1 LNHDA and CDR2 SQIVND (reference sequence). Clones were read by immunoSEQ multiplex PCR, and TCRdb kept only the in-frame ones, dropping some. The sample consists of approximately 28,000 clones, roughly 73% of them appearing once. Using viral peptide pools, the ViraFEST assay grew out antigen-specific CD4+ T cells prior to sequencing. Following culture for around 10 days, CD4+ T cells were isolated. Vaccinees lacked prior SARS-CoV-2 infection and tested negative for nucleocapsid antibodies.

This specimen was CD4+ T cells from PBMCs cultured with HCoV-NL63 spike peptides, taken before COVID-19 vaccination. V and J are TRBV19 and TRBJ1-6; tentatively, D is TRBD1 (6 bases). The clonotype originates from a human donor who received a COVID-19 vaccine. In DNA, the CDR3 is TGTGCCAGTAGCAGCCGAAAAACTAACACAGGGCTGTACCCCCTCCACTTT. It is translated as CASSSRKTNTGLYPLHF.